This T cell receptor (beta chain) was recovered during a study of Graves' ophthalmopathy and Graves' hyperthyroidism. About the research overall: Ahead of any treatment, peripheral blood was obtained at the initial diagnosis. Notes on the study in general: Most expanded thyroid clonotypes above 0.001 frequency also appeared in blood. Predictions made by the model for ophthalmopathy progression reached 55% to 71% sensitivity and around 72% specificity.

None of the included patients had other autoimmune diseases, uncontrolled infections, pregnancy or lactation, as these led to exclusion. This clonotype was seen many times. Its antigen is unidentified. CDR3 regions of TCR beta were amplified from RNA transcripts. HTBI primers were used in a first-round RT-PCR, which preceded a second-round multiplex PCR. Each CDR3 protein gets one entry after TCRdb re-called the multiplex PCR reads with MiXCR. This sample has over 650,000 distinct CDR3 sequences, with about 40% found just once. CDR1 is SGHRS, CDR2 YFSETQ, per germline. The CDR3 runs to 13 residues. The V end lost 5 bases, the J end lost 5 bases, and 10 bases lay between the germline ends.

The rearrangement joins TRBV5-1 to TRBJ1-4; D is perhaps TRBD1 (6 bases). The TCR comes from an adult man with Graves' ophthalmopathy. The material sequenced was peripheral blood. The DNA of the CDR3 is TGCGCCAGCAGGTTTCAGGGGAATGAAAAACTGTTTTTT. It translates to CASRFQGNEKLFF.